What follows is one T cell receptor beta chain and its context. Its target is unknown. The sample originates from a study of vaccination effects on CD4 cells after COVID-19. On the study more broadly: The cohort was immunized with two doses of either the BNT162b2 or mRNA-1273 vaccine. The culture medium for 1.5 million to 2.5 million PBMC per well included 9.5 to 10 IU/ml IL-2 and about 10 ug/ml peptides.

Study conclusions and caveats: The study found marked clonal contraction of infection- and vaccine-induced clones late after vaccination.

On roughly day 10 of culture, CD4+ T cells were separated out. Sequencing was performed with immunoSEQ multiplex PCR; in TCRdb, only in-frame clones are kept and a portion is missing. The sample shows 37,000 or so clones, around 67% of them seen only once. After removal of 6 bases from V and 5 bases from J, the junction contained 10 bases not matched to a gene. The CDR3 loop spans 15 amino acids. Germline V lookup: CDR1 ENHRY, CDR2 SYGVKD. The source material was CD4+ T cells from PBMCs cultured without peptide, sampled before COVID-19 vaccination. This TCR was recovered from a human donor who received a COVID-19 vaccine. The chain links TRBV10-3 to TRBJ2-1, with 7 bases lining up with TRBD2. CDR3 nucleotides: TGTGCCATCAGGGGTGGCGGGAGCCTGGACAATGAGCAGTTCTTC. It yields the protein CAIRGGGSLDNEQFF.